The next 10 T cell receptor beta chains were all read from a single sample in a study of CD8 T cells in ankylosing spondylitis. MiXCR, applied by TCRdb to the 5' RACE reads, yields one record per CDR3 protein. The table records about 42,000 distinct CDR3 sequences, roughly 2.5% of them present only once. The sample consisted of blood, either unsorted or a sorted T cell fraction (not recorded which). Receptors originate from a male donor with ankylosing spondylitis or in good health (not recorded which).

This clonotype was seen at least ten times. This chain uses TRBV9 with TRBJ2-7; possibly TRBD1 or TRBD2 for D (5 bases each). Germline CDR1 and CDR2: SGDLS and YYNGEE. The V and J ends lost 0 bases and 2 bases respectively, with 15 bases between them. This CDR3 comprises 16 residues. The CDR3, as DNA: TGTGCCAGCAGCGTAGCTACCGGGACGTGGACCTACGAGCAGTACTTC. Its translation: CASSVATGTWTYEQYF.

This clonotype came up many times. The rearrangement links TRBV9 to TRBJ2-7; 10 bases line up with TRBD2. Germline CDR1 reads SGDLS; CDR2 reads YYNGEE. J lost 4 bases, V lost 0 bases, and 4 bases had no gene match. The CDR3 is 15 residues long. CDR3 nucleotide sequence: TGTGCCAGCAGCGTAGCTAGCGGGAGTTTTTACGAGCAGTACTTC. It specifies CASSVASGSFYEQYF.

This clonotype was recorded many times. CDR3 in DNA: TGTGCCAGCAGCGTAGATAGGACTAGCGGGAGGATCCCCGGGGAGCTGTTTTTT. Translated: CASSVDRTSGRIPGELFF. V gene TRBV9 combines with J gene TRBJ2-2; 14 nucleotides align to TRBD2. Germline V gene data show CDR1 as SGDLS and CDR2 as YYNGEE. This CDR3 has 18 amino acids. After removal of 0 bases from V and 6 bases from J, the junction contained 7 bases not matched to a gene.

This clonotype was seen at least ten times. The V call is TRBV9, the J call TRBJ1-1; D is unclear. Germline CDR1 and CDR2: SGDLS and YYNGEE. V was cut by 2 bases and J by 0 bases, with 5 bases left in between. The CDR3 covers 13 residues. Written as DNA, the CDR3 is TGTGCCAGCAGCGTCCGGTTGAACACTGAAGCTTTCTTT. Protein product: CASSVRLNTEAFF.

Written as DNA, the CDR3 is TGTGCCACCATGACGCCGCGGTTCTTC. This translates into CATMTPRFF. The chain joins TRBV24-1 to TRBJ2-1, with D unclear. This CDR3 comprises 9 residues. Germline CDR1 reads KGHDR; CDR2 reads SFDVKD. Deletions cut 8 bases from V and 15 bases from J, with 10 bases between.

Ten or more counts support this clonotype. The gene calls are TRBV9 and TRBJ2-5; no clear D gene. The length of the CDR3 is 15 residues. V was shortened by 3 bases and J by 4 bases, with 16 bases between the two germline ends. Germline values: CDR1 SGDLS, CDR2 YYNGEE. CDR3 sequence reads: CASSALSFLGETQYF. The CDR3 nucleotides are TGTGCCAGCAGCGCCCTCTCTTTTCTGGGAGAGACCCAGTACTTC. Supplemented by reference TRBV9 and TRBJ2-5, the full variable domain reads DSGVTQTPKHLITATGQRVTLRCSPRSGDLSVYWYQQSLDQGLQFLIQYYNGEERAKGNILERFSAQQFPDLHSELNLSSLELGDSALYFCASSALSFLGETQYFGPGTRLLVL.

This clonotype was detected many times. The chain carries TRBV9 and TRBJ2-7; D is perhaps TRBD1 (5 bases). The germline V gene encodes CDR1 SGDLS and CDR2 YYNGEE. The CDR3 is 14 residues long. Trimming removed 0 bases from V and 6 bases from J, with 13 bases in between. CDR3 protein: CASSVGRAVREQYF. In DNA, the CDR3 is TGTGCCAGCAGCGTAGGCAGGGCGGTACGCGAGCAGTACTTC. Combining the CDR3 with reference TRBV9 and TRBJ2-7 gives the whole variable domain DSGVTQTPKHLITATGQRVTLRCSPRSGDLSVYWYQQSLDQGLQFLIQYYNGEERAKGNILERFSAQQFPDLHSELNLSSLELGDSALYFCASSVGRAVREQYFGPGTRLTVT.

The sample holds many counts of this clonotype. The rearrangement links TRBV9 to TRBJ2-3; D is ambiguous. Trimming removed 4 bases from V and 5 bases from J, with 8 bases in between. Germline-derived CDR1 and CDR2 are SGDLS and YYNGEE. This CDR3 has 12 residues. The CDR3 coding sequence is TGTGCCAGCAGCCCCCTAGTAGATACGCAGTATTTT. Its translation is CASSPLVDTQYF.

This clonotype has just a few counts. The V call is TRBV9, the J call TRBJ2-5; 10 bases are shared with TRBD1. Germline loops: CDR1 SGDLS, CDR2 YYNGEE. The CDR3 has 15 amino acids. V lost 4 bases to trimming and J lost 5 bases; unmatched junction nucleotides: 8. The CDR3 sequence is CASSYSTGGRETQYF. The CDR3 DNA reads TGTGCCAGCAGCTACTCGACAGGGGGCAGGGAGACCCAGTACTTC. Together with reference TRBV9 and TRBJ2-5, the CDR3 gives the full variable domain: DSGVTQTPKHLITATGQRVTLRCSPRSGDLSVYWYQQSLDQGLQFLIQYYNGEERAKGNILERFSAQQFPDLHSELNLSSLELGDSALYFCASSYSTGGRETQYFGPGTRLLVL.

This clonotype rates as medium-sized. The rearrangement joins TRBV9 to TRBJ2-1; D could derive from TRBD1 or TRBD2 (5 bases each). The CDR3 covers 14 residues. With 4 bases removed from V and 8 bases from J, the gap between germline ends came to 16 bases. CDR1 is SGDLS and CDR2 is YYNGEE in the germline V gene. The CDR3 sequence is CASSPTGLGHEQFF. The DNA for the CDR3 is TGTGCCAGCAGCCCAACGGGGCTTGGGCATGAGCAGTTCTTC.